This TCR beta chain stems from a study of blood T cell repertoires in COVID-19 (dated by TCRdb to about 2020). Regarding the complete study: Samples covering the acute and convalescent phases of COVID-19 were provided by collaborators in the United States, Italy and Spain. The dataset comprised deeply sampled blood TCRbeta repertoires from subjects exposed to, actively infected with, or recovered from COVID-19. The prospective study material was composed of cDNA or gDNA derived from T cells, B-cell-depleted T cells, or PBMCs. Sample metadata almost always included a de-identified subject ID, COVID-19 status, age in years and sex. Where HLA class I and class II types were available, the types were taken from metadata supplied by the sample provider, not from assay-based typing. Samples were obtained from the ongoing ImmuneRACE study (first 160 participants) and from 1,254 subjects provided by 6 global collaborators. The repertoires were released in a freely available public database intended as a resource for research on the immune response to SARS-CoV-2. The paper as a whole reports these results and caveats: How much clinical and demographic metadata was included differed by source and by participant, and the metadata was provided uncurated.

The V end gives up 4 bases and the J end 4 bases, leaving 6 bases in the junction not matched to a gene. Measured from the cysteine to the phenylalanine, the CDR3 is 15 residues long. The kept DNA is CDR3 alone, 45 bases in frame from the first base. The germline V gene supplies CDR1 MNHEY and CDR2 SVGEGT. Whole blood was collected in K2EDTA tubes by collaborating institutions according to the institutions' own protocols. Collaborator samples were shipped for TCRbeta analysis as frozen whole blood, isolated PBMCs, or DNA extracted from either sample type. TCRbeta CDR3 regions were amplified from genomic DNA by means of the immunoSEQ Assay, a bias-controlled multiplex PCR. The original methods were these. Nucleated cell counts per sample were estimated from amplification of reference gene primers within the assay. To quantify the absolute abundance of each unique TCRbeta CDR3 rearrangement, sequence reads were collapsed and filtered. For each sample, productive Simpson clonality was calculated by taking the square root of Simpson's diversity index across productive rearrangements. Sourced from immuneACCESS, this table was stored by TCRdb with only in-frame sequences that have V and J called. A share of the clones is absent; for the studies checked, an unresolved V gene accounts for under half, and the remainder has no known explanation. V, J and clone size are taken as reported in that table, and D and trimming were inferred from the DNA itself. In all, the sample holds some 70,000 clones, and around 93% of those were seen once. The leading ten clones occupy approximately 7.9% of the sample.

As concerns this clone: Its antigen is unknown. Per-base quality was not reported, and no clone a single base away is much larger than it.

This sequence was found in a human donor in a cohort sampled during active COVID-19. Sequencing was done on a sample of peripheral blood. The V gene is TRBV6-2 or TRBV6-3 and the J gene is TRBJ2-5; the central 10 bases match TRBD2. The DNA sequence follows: TGTGCCAGCAGTTCCCGGATAGCGGGGGGAGAGACCCAGTACTTC. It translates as CASSSRIAGGETQYF.